The 10 T cell receptor beta chains below all came from one sample that was sequenced in a study of blood T cell repertoires in COVID-19. TCRdb's copy holds only in-frame clones and misses some; the assay was immunoSEQ multiplex PCR. The top ten clones hold about 2.3% of a sample with about 300,000 clones, 85% of them seen once. Material for sequencing was PBMCs or T cells enriched from blood (not recorded which). The receptor set was obtained from a woman between 45 and 60 years old who had recovered from COVID-19.

The J gene is TRBJ1-2, the V gene TRBV7-9; maybe TRBD1 (6 bases). The CDR3 sequence is 14 residues long. Germline V CDR1 and CDR2: SEHNR, FQNEAQ (reference sequence). Trimming pared 5 bases from V and 2 bases from J, leaving 12 bases between. DNA of the CDR3: TGTGCCAGCAGCCGGGACACGGAGAACTATGGCTACACCTTC. Translating gives CASSRDTENYGYTF.

This clone was observed a single time. This chain joins TRBV3-1 (or the pseudogene TRBV3-2) and TRBJ2-1; 10 bases agree with TRBD2. Germline assignment: CDR1 LGHDT and CDR2 YNNKEL (reference sequence). Trimming removed 2 bases from V and 9 bases from J; junction bases left unmatched: 10. The length of the CDR3 is 16 residues. Here the CDR3 DNA reads TGTGCCAGCAGCCAACTTCTAGCGGGAGACCTTGGTGAGCAGTTCTTC. Translation gives CASSQLLAGDLGEQFF.

This clone has a single count. The chain has TRBV7-8 and TRBJ1-2; the D is unclear. This CDR3 contains 13 residues. Germline V gene sequence: CDR1 SGHVS, CDR2 FQNEAQ. Trimming stripped 5 bases from V and 3 bases from J, with 10 bases between. CDR3 sequence: CASSPAEDYGYTF. DNA for the CDR3: TGTGCCAGCAGCCCGGCCGAGGACTATGGCTACACCTTC. Filled out from reference TRBV7-8 and TRBJ1-2, the complete variable domain reads GAGVSQSPRYKVAKRGQDVALRCDPISGHVSLFWYQQALGQGPEFLTYFQNEAQLDKSGLPSDRFFAERPEGSVSTLKIQRTQQEDSAVYLCASSPAEDYGYTFGSGTRLTVV.

CDR3 amino acids: CSVDSYNEQFF. CDR3 nucleotides: TGCAGTGTCGACAGCTACAATGAGCAGTTCTTC. The chain is built from TRBV20-1 and TRBJ2-1, with a possible D match to TRBD1 (5 bases). CDR3 length equals 11 residues. The germline V and J ends were trimmed by 7 bases and 3 bases, with 7 bases remaining between them. Looked up from germline, CDR1 is DFQATT and CDR2 is SNEGSKA (reference sequence).

This chain joins TRBV25-1 and TRBJ1-2; D perhaps matches TRBD1 (6 bases). The CDR3 sequence is 13 residues long. Germline V gene data show CDR1 as MGHDK and CDR2 as SYGVNS. Between the trimmed V and J ends, which lost 3 bases and 6 bases, there was a span of 11 bases. CDR3 sequence: CASSDRGYNGYTF. The CDR3 region has the DNA TGTGCCAGCAGTGATAGGGGGTATAATGGCTACACCTTC.

This clone was seen only once. The rearrangement links TRBV18 to TRBJ2-2, with D tentatively TRBD1 (5 bases). V dropped 3 bases and J dropped 6 bases, with 11 bases sitting between them. The CDR3 sequence is 14 residues long. Germline CDR1 reads KGHSH; CDR2 reads LQKENI. The CDR3 nucleotides read TGTGCCAGCTCACCGCTACAGGAAGCCGGGGAGCTGTTTTTT. Protein product: CASSPLQEAGELFF. Full variable domain (outside the CDR3, taken from reference TRBV18 and TRBJ2-2): NAGVMQNPRHLVRRRGQEARLRCSPMKGHSHVYWYRQLPEEGLKFMVYLQKENIIDESGMPKERFSAEFPKEGPSILRIQQVVRGDSAAYFCASSPLQEAGELFFGEGSRLTVL.

In the case of this clone: Other DNA variants within this sample encode the same CDR3. This chain joins TRBV19 and TRBJ1-1, with D unresolved. V was trimmed by 1 base and J by 5 bases, leaving 11 bases between them. Germline values: CDR1 LNHDA, CDR2 SQIVND (reference sequence). The CDR3 loop spans 14 amino acids. The CDR3: CASSIGGSGTEAFF. CDR3 coding DNA: TGTGCCAGTAGTATAGGAGGGTCTGGGACTGAAGCTTTCTTT. The variable domain in full, with the rest retrieved from reference TRBV19 and TRBJ1-1, is DGGITQSPKYLFRKEGQNVTLSCEQNLNHDAMYWYRQDPGQGLRLIYYSQIVNDFQKGDIAEGYSVSREKKESFPLTVTSAQKNPTAFYLCASSIGGSGTEAFFGQGTRLTVV.

The chain uses TRBV27 and TRBJ1-5, with 9 bases identical to TRBD1. Germline CDR1 and CDR2: MNHEY and SMNVEV (reference sequence). This CDR3 is built from 16 residues. V was clipped by 4 bases and J by 10 bases; unmatched bases: 14. The CDR3 DNA sequence: TGTGCCAGCAGTTCACACCTCCGGGACAGGGCCAGCCCCCAGCATTTT. This codes for CASSSHLRDRASPQHF.

The CDR3: CASRGLGYVQNTDTQYF. CDR3 DNA sequence: TGTGCCAGTCGGGGACTAGGGTATGTCCAGAACACAGATACGCAGTATTTT. This chain uses TRBV2 with TRBJ2-3; 8 bases agree with TRBD2. Germline loops: CDR1 SNHLY, CDR2 FYNNEI. This CDR3 has 17 amino acids. V trimming: 9 bases; J trimming: 2 bases; junction bases outside the gene matches: 16.

The chain uses TRBV27 and TRBJ2-7, with TRBD2 identical over 10 bases. Germline loops: CDR1 MNHEY, CDR2 SMNVEV (reference sequence). This CDR3 is 19 amino acids long. The trim removed 5 bases at V and 4 bases at J, leaving 20 bases unmatched. The CDR3 DNA reads as TGTGCCAGCAGTCCGAACCGGGGTAGCGGGGGGTTCCGGTCTTACGAGCAGTACTTC. Translation: CASSPNRGSGGFRSYEQYF.